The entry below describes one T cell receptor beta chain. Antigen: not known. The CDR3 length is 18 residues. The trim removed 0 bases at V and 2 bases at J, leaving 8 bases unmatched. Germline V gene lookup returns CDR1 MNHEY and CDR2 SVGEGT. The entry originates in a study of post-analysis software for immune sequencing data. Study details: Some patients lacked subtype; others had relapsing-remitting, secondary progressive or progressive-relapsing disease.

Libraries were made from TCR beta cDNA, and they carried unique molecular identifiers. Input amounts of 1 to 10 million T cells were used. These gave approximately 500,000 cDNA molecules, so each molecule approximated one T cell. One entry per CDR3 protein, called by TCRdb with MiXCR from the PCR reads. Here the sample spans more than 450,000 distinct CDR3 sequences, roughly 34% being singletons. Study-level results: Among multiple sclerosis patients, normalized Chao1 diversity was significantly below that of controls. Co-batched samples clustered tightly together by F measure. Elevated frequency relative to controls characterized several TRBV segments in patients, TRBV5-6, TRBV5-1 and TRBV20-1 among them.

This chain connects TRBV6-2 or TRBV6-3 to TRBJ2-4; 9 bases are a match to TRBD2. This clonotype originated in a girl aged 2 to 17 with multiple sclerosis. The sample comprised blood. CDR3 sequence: CASSYSALAGFTKNIQYF. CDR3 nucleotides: TGTGCCAGCAGTTACTCGGCGCTAGCGGGGTTCACCAAAAACATTCAGTACTTC.